This T cell receptor (beta chain) was sequenced in a study of molecular identifiers for immune sequencing clone quantification. Study overall: Across replicate runs, RNA obtained from approximately 22,000 or 94,000 naive CD8 cells was divided into five, with four undergoing sequencing.

A CD8+CD4-CCR7+CD45RA+ phenotype served as the sorting definition for naive CD8 T cells. This clonotype was seen more than once but under ten times. Its antigen is unidentified. Trimming stripped 7 bases from V and 6 bases from J, with 13 bases between. The CDR3 runs to 12 residues. Germline V gene lookup returns CDR1 MNHEY and CDR2 SMNVEV (reference sequence). Using its own MiXCR run on the PCR reads, TCRdb lists one record per CDR3 protein. Among about half a million distinct CDR3 sequences listed, under 30% were seen once. Overall study results and limits: A single cell's spiked Jurkat TCR RNA was reportedly detectable among approximately 930,000 naive cells.

The rearrangement uses TRBV27 and TRBJ2-7, with unresolved D. The clonotype comes from a human donor in good health. Some libraries in this study had Jurkat cell RNA spiked in. The specimen sequenced was naive CD8+ T cells from blood, with Jurkat cell RNA spiked in. Specified subset: FACS-sorted CD8+CD4-CCR7+CD45RA+ naive T cells. This chain's CDR3 is CASTSVWSEQYF. The CDR3 coding sequence is TGTGCCAGCACCTCCGTTTGGAGCGAGCAGTACTTC.